This record covers a single T cell receptor (beta chain). What it binds is unknown. Produced via immunoSEQ multiplex PCR; TCRdb's table is partial and in-frame only. This sample has some 150,000 clones; about 91% occur once, and the top ten carry over 9%. This sample is part of a study of cytomegalovirus exposure and HLA in healthy donors. Study-wide background: The same platform was used for the 110 or so validation repertoires as for the 666 first-cohort repertoires, as reported in a later analysis. General study points: The authors listed 150 to 200 TCR beta chains as cytomegalovirus-associated. A few CMV-associated chains were confirmed in vitro to be specific for CMV antigens.

Germline CDR1 reads SGHTA; CDR2 reads FQGNSA. The CDR3 contains 13 residues. Trimming removed 8 bases at V and 6 bases at J, with 17 bases between. The chain joins TRBV7-2 to TRBJ2-7, with D maybe TRBD1 (5 bases). This sequence was found in a woman younger than 35 in good health and CMV-seropositive. The material sequenced was PBMCs. This CDR3 is CASSTPQGGEQYF. In nucleotides, the CDR3 is TGTGCCAGCTCGACTCCGCAGGGCGGCGAGCAGTACTTC.